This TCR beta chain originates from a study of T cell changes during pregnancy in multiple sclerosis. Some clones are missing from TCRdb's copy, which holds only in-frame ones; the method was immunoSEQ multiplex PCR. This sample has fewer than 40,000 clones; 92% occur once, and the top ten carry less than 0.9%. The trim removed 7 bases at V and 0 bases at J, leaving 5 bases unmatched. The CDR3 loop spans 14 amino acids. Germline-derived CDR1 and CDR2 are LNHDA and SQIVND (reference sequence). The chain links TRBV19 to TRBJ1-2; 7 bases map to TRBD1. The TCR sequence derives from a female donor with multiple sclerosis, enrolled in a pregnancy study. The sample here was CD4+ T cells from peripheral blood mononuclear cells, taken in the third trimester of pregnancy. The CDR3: CASTTQGTNYGYTF. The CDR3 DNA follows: TGTGCCAGTACCACACAGGGGACTAACTATGGCTACACCTTC.